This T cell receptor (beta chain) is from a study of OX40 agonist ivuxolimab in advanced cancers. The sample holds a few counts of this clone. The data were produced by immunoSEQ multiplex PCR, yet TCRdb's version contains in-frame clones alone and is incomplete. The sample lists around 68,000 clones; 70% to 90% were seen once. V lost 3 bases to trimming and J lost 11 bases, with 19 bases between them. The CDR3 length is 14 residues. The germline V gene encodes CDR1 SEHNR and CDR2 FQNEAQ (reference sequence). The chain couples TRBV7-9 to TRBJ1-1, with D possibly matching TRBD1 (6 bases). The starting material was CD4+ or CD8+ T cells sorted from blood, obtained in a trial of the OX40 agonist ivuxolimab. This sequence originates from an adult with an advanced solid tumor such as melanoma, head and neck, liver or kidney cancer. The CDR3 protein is CASSFPPGQPVAFF. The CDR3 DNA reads TGTGCCAGCAGCTTCCCACCGGGACAACCAGTCGCTTTCTTT.